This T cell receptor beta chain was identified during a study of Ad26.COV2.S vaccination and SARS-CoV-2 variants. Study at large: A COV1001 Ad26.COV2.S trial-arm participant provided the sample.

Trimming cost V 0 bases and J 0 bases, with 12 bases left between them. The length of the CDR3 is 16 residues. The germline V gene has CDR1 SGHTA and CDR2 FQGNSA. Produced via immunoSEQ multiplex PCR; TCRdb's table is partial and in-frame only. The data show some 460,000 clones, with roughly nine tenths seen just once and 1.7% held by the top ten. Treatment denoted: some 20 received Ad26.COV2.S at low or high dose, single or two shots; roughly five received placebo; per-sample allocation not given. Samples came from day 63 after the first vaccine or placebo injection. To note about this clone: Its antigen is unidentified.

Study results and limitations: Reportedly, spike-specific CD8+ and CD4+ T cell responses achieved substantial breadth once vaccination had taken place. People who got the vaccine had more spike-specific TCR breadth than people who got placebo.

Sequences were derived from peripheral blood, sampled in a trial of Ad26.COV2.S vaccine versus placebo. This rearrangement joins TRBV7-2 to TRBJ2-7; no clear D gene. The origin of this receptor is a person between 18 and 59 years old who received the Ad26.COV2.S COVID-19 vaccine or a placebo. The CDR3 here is CASSLAHIVSSYEQYF. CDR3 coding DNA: TGTGCCAGCAGCTTAGCGCATATCGTTAGCTCCTACGAGCAGTACTTC.